Reported below is one T cell receptor beta chain. Its antigen target is currently unknown. Base qualities were left out, and no much larger clone turns up one base away. This sample was taken from a study of T cell repertoires in cytomegalovirus infection (dated 2019 in TCRdb). Regarding the complete study: Recently identified HLA-C-restricted CMV epitopes, whose presentation resists viral immunomodulation, were targeted by peptide stimulations together with well-studied HLA-B-restricted epitopes. Because public TCR beta signatures pointed to carriage of CMV infection together with the matching HLA type, the HLA type of each donor mattered for the analysis. General study outcomes and caveats: The ex vivo response was dominated by HLA-C-restricted CMV-specific TCR beta clonotypes, and the single most frequent clonotype in two of eight donors was supplied by these HLA-C-restricted clonotypes. Cumulative frequency of public TCR beta family members discriminated carriers of CMV infection plus the relevant HLA type in this cohort and an independent roughly 320-donor cohort.

What this sample's treatment or condition label stands for: in vitro stimulation with specific CMV peptide epitopes to enrich CMV-specific T cells. The sequencer was an Illumina HiSeq 1500. The public reads were reanalyzed by TCRdb: fastp trimming at Q25, MiXCR alignment, in-frame beta chains only. Merged by CDR3 protein, the rows form single entries marked with the most common genes and DNA. Present in this sample are 640,000 or so distinct CDR3 sequences, roughly 30% of which were seen just once. In total, the top ten clones hold around a sixth of the sample. The CDR3 spans 15 residues, from the cysteine through the phenylalanine. Only the CDR3 portion is preserved as DNA: 45 bases, with reading frame beginning at the first base. V was cut back by 3 bases and J by 6 bases, leaving a gap of 16 bases between them. CDR1 is given as MDHEN and CDR2 as SYDVKM, both from the germline V gene.

This receptor chain uses TRBV28 and TRBJ2-3; the D element could tentatively be TRBD1 or TRBD2, as 5 bases agree for each. The sequence derives from a human donor in good health (CMV status not recorded). Some clones in this sample may be carry-over from other donors' samples. Sequenced here: cultured PBMCs, sampled from culture after CMV antigen stimulation. Here the CDR3 is given as CASSFDEGFWDTQYF. The nucleotide sequence is TGTGCCAGCAGTTTTGATGAGGGGTTCTGGGATACGCAGTATTTT. Beyond the CDR3, the reference TRBV28 and TRBJ2-3 genes provide the residues; the full variable domain reads: DVKVTQSSRYLVKRTGEKVFLECVQDMDHENMFWYRQDPGLGLRLIYFSYDVKMKEKGDIPEGYSVSREKKERFSLILESASTNQTSMYLCASSFDEGFWDTQYFGPGTRLTVL.